This is a list of T cell receptor beta chains from one sample in a study of blood T cell repertoires in COVID-19. TCRdb's copy holds only in-frame clones and misses some; the assay was immunoSEQ multiplex PCR. The sample has 150,000 or so clones; around 85% are singletons. Sequenced: peripheral blood. Source of these receptors: a woman in her sixties or seventies with acute or convalescent COVID-19. Both conserved end residues are part of each CDR3. Fields, in order: D gene, V gene, clone size, J gene, CDR3 DNA, CDR3 protein. The D gene is left open where the match is weak. Rows may omit the clone size; those that give it use once, few, many or a size class.

TRBD1	TRBV6-5	.	TRBJ1-5	TGTGCCAGCAGGACAGGGGGCCCCCGGCAGCCCCAGCATTTT	CASRTGGPRQPQHF
.	TRBV29-1	.	TRBJ1-1	TGCAGCGTGGAGGGCACAGGCGAAGCTTTCTTT	CSVEGTGEAFF
TRBD2	TRBV7-6	.	TRBJ2-2	TGTGCCAGCAGCCCCCGTGATAGCGGGGGGCCCTTAATTTCCACCGGGGAGCTGTTTTTT	CASSPRDSGGPLISTGELFF
TRBD1	TRBV7-2	.	TRBJ1-1	TGTGCCAGCAGCTTAGGATCCGGGACAGGGATGAGGAACACTGAAGCTTTCTTT	CASSLGSGTGMRNTEAFF
.	TRBV7-9	.	TRBJ2-7	TGTGCCAGCAGCTTAGATGCGGGATCCTACGAGCAGTACTTC	CASSLDAGSYEQYF
.	TRBV19	.	TRBJ1-5	TGTGCCAGTAGCAGGGTAGGGGCGGCGGGCAATCAGCCCCAGCATTTT	CASSRVGAAGNQPQHF
.	TRBV27	.	TRBJ2-5	TGTGCCAGCAGTTCCTCCCCACGAGGAATCCAAGAGACCCAGTACTTC	CASSSSPRGIQETQYF
TRBD1	TRBV6-5	few	TRBJ1-1	TGTGCCAGCAGGATCACAGGGGAACGCACTGAAGCTTTCTTT	CASRITGERTEAFF
TRBD1	TRBV7-9	few	TRBJ2-4	TGTGCCAGCAGCTTGGGACAGGGCGGAAACATTCAGTACTTC	CASSLGQGGNIQYF
.	TRBV3-1/TRBV3-2	.	TRBJ1-6	TGTGCCAGCGGTGACGACAGTTTAAATTCACCCCTCCACTTT	CASGDDSLNSPLHF
.	TRBV6-5	.	TRBJ2-3	TGTGCCAGCAAACCGGGGGACTCCAATACAGATACGCAGTATTTT	CASKPGDSNTDTQYF
TRBD1	TRBV30	.	TRBJ1-3	TGTGCCTGGAGTTCTCCGGGACAGGGTTCCTCTGGAAACACCATATATTTT	CAWSSPGQGSSGNTIYF
.	TRBV14	once	TRBJ2-7	TGTGCCAGCAGCCCCAGACGGGGGGCCAGCTACGAGCAGTACTTC	CASSPRRGASYEQYF
.	TRBV6-6	.	TRBJ2-1	TGTGCCAGCAGTTACTCTTCAGGGTCGAAGCAGTTCTTC	CASSYSSGSKQFF
.	TRBV27	few	TRBJ2-2	TGTGCCAGCAGCAGTAAAAAGAGGGAGCTGTTTTTT	CASSSKKRELFF
.	TRBV3-1/TRBV3-2	.	TRBJ2-3	TGTGCCAGCAGTCTTACAGGGTCAGATACGCAGTATTTT	CASSLTGSDTQYF
.	TRBV4-1	.	TRBJ2-3	TGCGCCAGCAGCCCAGCAGGGGAAGATACGCAGTATTTT	CASSPAGEDTQYF
TRBD2	TRBV6-2/TRBV6-3	.	TRBJ2-2	TGTGCCAGCAGTAACCTCTTAGCGGGGGCAAACACCGGGGAGCTGTTTTTT	CASSNLLAGANTGELFF
.	TRBV6-5	.	TRBJ1-2	TGTGCCAGCAGTTACGGCGCGGCCCTAAAGAGCTACACCTTC	CASSYGAALKSYTF
TRBD1	TRBV5-4	once	TRBJ1-2	TGTGCCAGCAGCTTGGGCGGACAGGGAGGAGGCTACACCTTC	CASSLGGQGGGYTF
TRBD1	TRBV4-1	.	TRBJ2-1	TGCGCCAGCAGCCAAGTATTCAGGGGGACCTACAATGAGCAGTTCTTC	CASSQVFRGTYNEQFF
TRBD2	TRBV7-3	.	TRBJ2-1	TGTGCCAGCAGCTTACAATCCGTGATAGCGGGGGGAGGCTATGAGCAGTTCTTC	CASSLQSVIAGGGYEQFF
TRBD1	TRBV29-1	.	TRBJ1-1	TGCAGCGGCCAACCACAGGGGCAGGGGACTGAAGCTTTCTTT	CSGQPQGQGTEAFF
.	TRBV7-3	.	TRBJ1-6	TGTGCCAGCAGCTTCAATGAGAATTCACCCCTCCACTTT	CASSFNENSPLHF
.	TRBV7-9	.	TRBJ1-2	TGTGCCAGCAGCTTAGGTCCGCGGTGGGGCTACACCTTC	CASSLGPRWGYTF
TRBD1	TRBV7-2	few	TRBJ1-2	TGTGCCAGCAGACGACCCGGGACAGCCACGTATGGCTACACCTTC	CASRRPGTATYGYTF
.	TRBV29-1	.	TRBJ2-1	TGCAGCGTTCGCCCCTTGGACGGCGGGGTGAAGTTCTTC	CSVRPLDGGVKFF
TRBD1	TRBV28	few	TRBJ1-5	TGTGCCAGCAGCCGACTACAGGGGGCACGCAATCAGCCCCAGCATTTT	CASSRLQGARNQPQHF
.	TRBV10-3	.	TRBJ2-7	TGTGCCATCAGTGAGTCGCTTGAGGAGTACAGGGCTTACTTC	CAISESLEEYRAYF
.	TRBV19	once	TRBJ1-6	TGTGCCAGTAGTGCCGGGAACTCCTATAATTCACCCCTCCACTTT	CASSAGNSYNSPLHF
.	TRBV28	.	TRBJ1-4	TGTGCCAGCAGTTTAGTTGGGAGGGAGGGAAAACTGTTTTTT	CASSLVGREGKLFF
.	TRBV5-6	.	TRBJ2-2	TGTGCCAGCAGTTACAGGGTAGGGGAGACCGGGGAGCTGTTTTTT	CASSYRVGETGELFF
.	TRBV4-2	.	TRBJ1-1	TGTGCCAGCAGCGAATCAGGGAAATGGTCCCTTTTTGAAGCTTTCTTT	CASSESGKWSLFEAFF
TRBD1	TRBV6-2/TRBV6-3	.	TRBJ1-1	TGTGCCAGCAGTTACCGACGGGACAGCGGAACTGAAGCTTTCTTT	CASSYRRDSGTEAFF
TRBD1	TRBV6-5	.	TRBJ1-6	TGTGCCAGCAGTTACTCAAGACAGGGGTCTCGTTCACCCCTCCACTTT	CASSYSRQGSRSPLHF
.	TRBV19	.	TRBJ1-6	TGTGCCAGTAGTACGAGAACAGGGACCTATAATTCACCCCTCCACTTT	CASSTRTGTYNSPLHF
.	TRBV28	.	TRBJ1-2	TGTGCCAGCAGTTTGGGGCAGAACTATGGCTACACCTTC	CASSLGQNYGYTF
TRBD1	TRBV27	once	TRBJ1-5	TGTGCCAGCAGCCGGGACAGCCCCCCACCCCAGCATTTT	CASSRDSPPPQHF
TRBD1	TRBV2	few	TRBJ2-7	TGTGCCAGCAGATACACAGGGGTGACCGAGCAGTACTTC	CASRYTGVTEQYF
TRBD1	TRBV19	.	TRBJ2-5	TGTGCCAGTAGTATGCTGGGACAGGGGTGGCAAGAGACCCAGTACTTC	CASSMLGQGWQETQYF